This paragraph covers one TCR beta chain sequence. The sample comes from a study of T cells expressing NK-cell markers. The CDR3 sequence is 17 residues long. With the 5' RACE reads reprocessed, TCRdb shows one record per CDR3 protein and no DNA. The record lists 500,000 to 700,000 distinct CDR3 sequences, of which the ten most abundant hold 3% to 4.5%. This receptor was obtained from a man aged 18 to 29 in good health. The rearrangement uses TRBV12-3 or TRBV12-4 and TRBJ2-1; TCRdb proposes TRBD2, but this gene call is untestable without DNA. The sample taken for sequencing was blood T cells: a sorted CD56 or NKG2C T cell subset, CD4+ or CD8+ T cells, or bulk PBMC T cells (not recorded which). CDR3 residues: CASNHGLAGAAGNEQFF.